This TCR beta chain comes out of a study of blood T cells in healthy people across ages. Primers used in a second PCR of roughly 6 to 11 cycles were a sample-barcoded 5' primer and a J-beta primer mix. Via MiXCR, TCRdb re-called the 5' RACE reads, giving one row per CDR3 protein. Of some 780,000 distinct CDR3 sequences listed, about 61% are singletons. Germline CDR1 and CDR2: SGHRS and YFSETQ. The CDR3 consists of 17 residues. Between the trimmed V and J ends, which lost 1 base and 7 bases, there was a span of 24 bases. The chain uses TRBV5-1 and TRBJ2-7; TRBD1 might be the D (5 bases). The TCR sequence derives from a man between 35 and 55 years old in good health. Sequencing was carried out using blood. In nucleotides, the CDR3 is TGCGCCAGCAGCTTGATACAGGCATCGAGCTCCTACAATGAGCAGTACTTC. Protein sequence: CASSLIQASSSYNEQYF.